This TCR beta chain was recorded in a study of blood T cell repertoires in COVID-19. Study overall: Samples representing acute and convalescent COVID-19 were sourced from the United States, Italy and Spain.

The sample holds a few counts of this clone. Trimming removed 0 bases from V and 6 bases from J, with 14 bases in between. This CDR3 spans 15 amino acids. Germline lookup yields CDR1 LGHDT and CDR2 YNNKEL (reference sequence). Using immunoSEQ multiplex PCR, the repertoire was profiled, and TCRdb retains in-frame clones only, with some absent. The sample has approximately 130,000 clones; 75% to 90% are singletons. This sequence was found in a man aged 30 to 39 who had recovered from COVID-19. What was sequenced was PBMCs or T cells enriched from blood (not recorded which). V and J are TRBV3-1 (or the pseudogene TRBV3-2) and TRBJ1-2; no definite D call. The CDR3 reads CASSQEGGEFNGYTF. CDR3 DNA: TGTGCCAGCAGCCAAGAAGGAGGCGAGTTTAATGGCTACACCTTC.